The 22 T cell receptor beta chains given below trace back to one sample, sequenced in a study of shared clonotypes between healthy human individuals. Using immunoSEQ multiplex PCR, the repertoire was profiled, and TCRdb retains in-frame clones only, with some absent. The sample contains around 700,000 clones, roughly 70% of which appear only once. The sequencing sample was made of memory CD4+ T cells sorted from blood. Stated subset: CD45RA-negative fraction. These receptor sequences come from a woman in her thirties in good health.

Only one count was recorded for this clone. The rearrangement joins TRBV28 to TRBJ2-5, with 9 bases identical to TRBD1. This CDR3 comprises 15 residues. V shed 5 bases and J 2 bases; nucleotides not matched to a gene: 6. CDR1 and CDR2 from the germline V gene are MDHEN and SYDVKM. CDR3 coding DNA: TGTGCCAGCAGTGTACCAGGGACAGGGCAAGAGACCCAGTACTTC. This codes for CASSVPGTGQETQYF.

DNA of the CDR3: TGTGCCAGCAGTCCCAGCTCAATACGGGGCAATCAGCCCCAGCATTTT. Translation: CASSPSSIRGNQPQHF. This sequence joins TRBV28 and TRBJ1-5; no clear D gene. Trimming stripped 5 bases from V and 2 bases from J, with 16 bases between. The CDR3 consists of 16 residues. Germline V gives CDR1 MDHEN, CDR2 SYDVKM.

At least ten counts were recorded for this clone. The chain combines TRBV6-6 with TRBJ1-5; D uncertain. The CDR3 has 14 residues. Trimming took off 2 bases at V and 7 bases at J, with 12 bases between the two ends. Germline V gene lookup returns CDR1 MNHNY and CDR2 SVGAGI (reference sequence). The CDR3 DNA follows: TGTGCCAGCAGTTACACGGACTCTTTACAGCCCCAGCATTTT. Its translation: CASSYTDSLQPQHF.

This chain connects TRBV19 to TRBJ2-3; a weak D match, TRBD2 (6 bases). CDR1 LNHDA and CDR2 SQIVND come from the germline V gene (reference sequence). Trimming removed 7 bases at V and 5 bases at J, with 7 bases between. This CDR3 has 11 amino acids. CDR3 protein: CASTEGDTQYF. CDR3 DNA sequence: TGTGCCAGTACGGAGGGAGATACGCAGTATTTT.

V gene TRBV7-9 combines with J gene TRBJ1-4; D is ambiguous. The V gene's germline CDR1 is SEHNR and CDR2 FQNEAQ (reference sequence). Trimming stripped 6 bases from V and 4 bases from J, with 3 bases between. This CDR3 has 11 residues. This CDR3 is CASSVNEKLFF. The CDR3 nucleotides are TGTGCCAGCAGTGTTAATGAAAAACTGTTTTTT.

The chain carries TRBV7-2 and TRBJ2-1, with D maybe TRBD1 (6 bases). The CDR3 has 13 residues. Germline loops: CDR1 SGHTA, CDR2 FQGNSA. V gave up 3 bases and J gave up 9 bases, with 12 bases separating them. CDR3 loop: CASSFNRAAEQFF. DNA of the CDR3: TGTGCCAGCAGCTTTAACAGGGCTGCTGAGCAGTTCTTC.

V and J are TRBV19 and TRBJ2-1, with D unclear. The CDR3 has 12 amino acids. Per the germline V gene, CDR1 is LNHDA and CDR2 is SQIVND (reference sequence). V dropped 5 bases and J dropped 6 bases, with 8 bases sitting between them. The CDR3 nucleotides read TGTGCCAGTAGTCCATCGCGCAATGAGCAGTTCTTC. Translation gives CASSPSRNEQFF.

This clone occurred once. The rearrangement joins TRBV14 to TRBJ2-3, with D tentatively TRBD1 or TRBD2 (5 bases each). The CDR3 contains 16 residues. CDR1 and CDR2 (germline): SGHDN, FVKESK. Trimming pared 2 bases from V and 5 bases from J, leaving 17 bases between. In nucleotides, the CDR3 is TGTGCCAGCAGCCAAAACCCGGGCGAGGGGAGAGATACGCAGTATTTT. Translating it yields CASSQNPGEGRDTQYF.

The chain carries TRBV4-2 and TRBJ1-4; tentatively, D is TRBD1 (5 bases). With 1 base removed from V and 6 bases from J, the gap between germline ends came to 21 bases. The length of the CDR3 is 18 residues. Germline loops: CDR1 LGHNA, CDR2 YNFKEQ. The CDR3 coding sequence is TGTGCCAGCAGCCAAGTAGCCGGGTGGCAGGGCGGGTATGAAAAACTGTTTTTT. Its protein product is CASSQVAGWQGGYEKLFF.

The CDR3: CASSLSGAHEQYF. The CDR3 DNA sequence: TGTGCCAGCAGTTTGAGCGGGGCACACGAGCAGTACTTC. The genes are TRBV27 and TRBJ2-7; 7 nucleotides line up with TRBD2. The germline CDR1 and CDR2 sequences are MNHEY and SMNVEV (reference sequence). Trimming removed 3 bases from V and 5 bases from J; junction bases left unmatched: 4. This CDR3 comprises 13 residues.

The genes are TRBV6-5 and TRBJ2-5; 13 bases fit TRBD2. Trimming cost V 5 bases and J 5 bases; bases outside gene matches: 2. The CDR3 is made up of 14 amino acids. Germline CDR1 and CDR2: MNHEY and SVGAGI. The CDR3: CASSGLAGVETQYF. The CDR3, as DNA: TGTGCCAGCAGTGGACTAGCGGGAGTGGAGACCCAGTACTTC.

This clone has only a few counts. Other nucleotide sequences in the sample specify the same CDR3. This chain uses TRBV14 with TRBJ1-1; D is ambiguous. The CDR3 runs to 13 residues. Trimming cost V 2 bases and J 0 bases, with 4 bases left between them. Germline assignment: CDR1 SGHDN and CDR2 FVKESK. The CDR3 loop reads CASSQQLNTEAFF. Here the CDR3 DNA reads TGTGCCAGCAGCCAACAGTTGAACACTGAAGCTTTCTTT.

The count of this clone is one. This sequence joins TRBV6-1 and TRBJ2-1; TRBD2 aligns across 13 bases. Germline CDR1 MNHNS, CDR2 SASEGT. Trimming took 6 bases from V and 7 from J; bases not matched to a gene: 6. The CDR3 runs to 15 residues. The DNA of the CDR3 is TGTGCCAGCAGGAAACTAGCGGGAGGGCGTAATGAGCAGTTCTTC. It yields the protein CASRKLAGGRNEQFF.

The rearrangement links TRBV27 to TRBJ2-7; TRBD1 might be the D (5 bases). In germline, CDR1 is MNHEY, CDR2 SMNVEV (reference sequence). This CDR3 has 13 amino acids. Trimming shortened V by 6 bases and J by 2 bases, and 11 bases separated the two germline ends. Written as DNA, the CDR3 is TGTGCCAGCAGCAAACTGGACACCTACGAGCAGTACTTC. Translated, it gives CASSKLDTYEQYF.

This clone was observed a single time. The identical CDR3 is also encoded by other nucleotide sequences in the sample. The V and J genes are TRBV2 and TRBJ2-1; 8 nucleotides match TRBD1. The CDR3 runs 14 residues. The V gene's germline CDR1 is SNHLY and CDR2 FYNNEI. Trimming cost V 6 bases and J 3 bases; bases outside gene matches: 4. DNA for the CDR3: TGTGCCAGCAGGCGGGACAGGAGCTACAATGAGCAGTTCTTC. Its protein product is CASRRDRSYNEQFF.

V and J are TRBV27 and TRBJ2-5, with D perhaps TRBD1 or TRBD2 (5 bases each). Germline assignment: CDR1 MNHEY and CDR2 SMNVEV (reference sequence). The CDR3 contains 14 residues. Trimming took 5 bases from V and 5 from J, leaving 15 bases between them. In DNA, the CDR3 is TGTGCCAGCAGTCGCACTAGGGGTTGGGAGACCCAGTACTTC. Translated: CASSRTRGWETQYF.

The chain uses TRBV4-1 and TRBJ2-1; tentative D call: TRBD1 (5 bases). Trimming pared 0 bases from V and 7 bases from J, leaving 16 bases between. The germline V gene encodes CDR1 MGHRA and CDR2 YSYEKL. The CDR3 runs 16 residues. The CDR3 here is CASSQDPRTNSNEQFF. CDR3 in DNA: TGCGCCAGCAGCCAAGATCCGAGGACAAACTCTAATGAGCAGTTCTTC.

Turning to this clone: Different DNA sequences within this sample yield the same CDR3. V and J are TRBV20-1 and TRBJ2-7; D call uncertain. Germline CDR1 DFQATT, CDR2 SNEGSKA (reference sequence). Trimming cost V 6 bases and J 3 bases, with 9 bases left between them. The CDR3 runs 11 residues. CDR3 nucleotides: TGCAGTGCGGGTCAGTTCTACGAGCAGTACTTC. Protein product: CSAGQFYEQYF.

This clone has only one observation. The chain has TRBV28 and TRBJ1-1, with D tentatively TRBD1 (6 bases). The CDR3 runs 13 residues. Trimming cost V 7 bases and J 4 bases, with 13 bases left between them. The germline V gene encodes CDR1 MDHEN and CDR2 SYDVKM. This CDR3 is CASKPQDSTEAFF. As DNA, the CDR3 is TGTGCCAGCAAGCCCCAGGACAGCACTGAAGCTTTCTTT.

The J gene is TRBJ2-5, the V gene TRBV19; unclear D gene. Trimming left V 1 base short and J 5 bases short, with 8 bases between. The CDR3 contains 13 residues. Germline CDR1 LNHDA, CDR2 SQIVND (reference sequence). CDR3 sequence reads: CASSIGLGETQYF. In nucleotides, the CDR3 is TGTGCCAGTAGTATAGGCCTCGGGGAGACCCAGTACTTC.

V and J are TRBV27 and TRBJ2-7; TRBD1 matches 9 bases. V shed 2 bases, J shed 4 bases, and the junction held 3 bases outside the gene matches. Germline-derived CDR1 and CDR2 are MNHEY and SMNVEV (reference sequence). This CDR3 is built from 14 residues. The DNA for the CDR3 is TGTGCCAGCAGTTTAGAGGGACAGGGTTACGAGCAGTACTTC. Amino acid sequence: CASSLEGQGYEQYF.

This sequence joins TRBV28 and TRBJ2-2; TRBD2 aligns across 15 bases. Germline CDR1 MDHEN, CDR2 SYDVKM. V lost 7 bases, J lost 7 bases, and 16 bases stayed unmatched. The CDR3 totals 19 residues. In nucleotides, the CDR3 is TGTGCCAGCACCTCCTTAGGGGGGACTAGCGGGAGGTTTGGCGGGGAGCTGTTTTTT. Translated: CASTSLGGTSGRFGGELFF.